These 19 T cell receptor beta chains originate from one sample sequenced in a study of shared clonotypes between healthy human individuals. Sequencing used immunoSEQ multiplex PCR; TCRdb keeps in-frame clones, though not all of them. The top ten hold 0.36% of the sample, which has roughly 1.4 million clones, 98% seen once. Sequenced input: naive CD4+ T cells sorted from blood. As to subset: CD45RA+ positively selected. These receptors all come from a man younger than 45 in good health.

The rearrangement links TRBV18 to TRBJ2-7, with 7 bases matching TRBD1. The CDR3 length is 13 residues. Germline CDR1 and CDR2: KGHSH and LQKENI. The V and J ends lost 3 bases and 5 bases, in that order; junction bases with no gene match: 4. In DNA form, the CDR3 reads TGTGCCAGCTCACCCAACGACAGGGACGAGCAGTACTTC. Its translation is CASSPNDRDEQYF.

The rearrangement links TRBV18 to TRBJ1-2, with D possibly matching TRBD1 (5 bases). Per germline, CDR1 KGHSH and CDR2 LQKENI. The CDR3 extends over 13 amino acids. V lost 6 bases, J lost 2 bases, and 10 bases lay in between. CDR3 protein: CASSRDPNYGYTF. The CDR3 DNA follows: TGTGCCAGCTCGAGGGACCCGAACTATGGCTACACCTTC. The full variable domain, rest sourced from reference TRBV18 and TRBJ1-2, is NAGVMQNPRHLVRRRGQEARLRCSPMKGHSHVYWYRQLPEEGLKFMVYLQKENIIDESGMPKERFSAEFPKEGPSILRIQQVVRGDSAAYFCASSRDPNYGYTFGSGTRLTVV.

V and J are TRBV5-1 and TRBJ2-7; D is ambiguous. Germline CDR1 and CDR2: SGHRS and YFSETQ. The ends were cut back, 2 bases at V and 4 bases at J, with 10 bases in the middle. This CDR3 comprises 13 residues. CDR3 loop: CASSLRETYEQYF. DNA of the CDR3: TGCGCCAGCAGCTTAAGGGAAACTTACGAGCAGTACTTC.

The chain couples TRBV9 to TRBJ2-4; TRBD1 matches 7 bases. The germline V gene encodes CDR1 SGDLS and CDR2 YYNGEE. V lost 4 bases and J lost 9; bases outside the gene matches: 7. This CDR3 region has 13 residues. This CDR3 reads CASSTRQGSIQYF. CDR3 DNA sequence: TGTGCCAGCAGCACCCGACAGGGCAGCATTCAGTACTTC.

The rearrangement links TRBV5-6 to TRBJ1-4; D ambiguous. The CDR3 totals 13 residues. CDR1 is SGHDT and CDR2 is YYEEEE in the germline V gene. V was cut by 0 bases and J by 8 bases, with 8 bases left in between. CDR3 protein: CASSLALREKLFF. The CDR3 bases are TGTGCCAGCAGCTTGGCGCTGCGGGAAAAACTGTTTTTT.

The chain recombines TRBV11-2 with TRBJ2-7; D is tentatively TRBD1 or TRBD2 (5 bases each). Between the trimmed V and J ends, which lost 1 base and 2 bases, there was a span of 12 bases. In germline, CDR1 is SGHAT, CDR2 FQNNGV. This CDR3 is built from 15 residues. CDR3 nucleotides: TGTGCCAGCAGCTTAGGTCGGGACGGCCCCTACGAGCAGTACTTC. Encoded protein: CASSLGRDGPYEQYF.

The V call is TRBV7-2, the J call TRBJ1-1; D is ambiguous. Germline assignment: CDR1 SGHTA and CDR2 FQGNSA. This CDR3 region has 14 residues. The V and J ends lost 1 base and 0 bases respectively, with 6 bases between them. The DNA of the CDR3 is TGTGCCAGCAGCTTAGTACTCATGAACACTGAAGCTTTCTTT. Protein sequence: CASSLVLMNTEAFF. Supplemented by reference TRBV7-2 and TRBJ1-1, the full variable domain reads GAGVSQSPSNKVTEKGKDVELRCDPISGHTALYWYRQSLGQGLEFLIYFQGNSAPDKSGLPSDRFSAERTGGSVSTLTIQRTQQEDSAVYLCASSLVLMNTEAFFGQGTRLTVV.

This chain links TRBV5-4 with TRBJ2-7, with 9 bases fitting TRBD1. Germline CDR1 reads SGHNT; CDR2 reads YYREEE (reference sequence). This CDR3 is built from 17 residues. With 0 bases clipped from V and 6 bases from J, the junction kept 13 bases outside the gene matches. The DNA of the CDR3 is TGTGCCAGCAGCTTGGGGGGACAGGGTAATCTCGGTGGCGAGCAGTACTTC. It is translated as CASSLGGQGNLGGEQYF.

The V call is TRBV7-6, the J call TRBJ2-7; TRBD1 aligns across 10 bases. The CDR3 length is 16 residues. CDR1 SGHVS and CDR2 FNYEAQ come from the germline V gene. With 5 bases clipped from V and 5 bases from J, the junction kept 12 bases outside the gene matches. CDR3 sequence: CASSPPLGTGAHEQYF. As DNA, the CDR3 is TGTGCCAGCAGCCCCCCATTAGGGACAGGGGCCCACGAGCAGTACTTC.

J is TRBJ2-1 and V is TRBV2, with 13 bases identical to TRBD2. CDR3 length equals 16 residues. V dropped 3 bases and J dropped 9; count of bases not matched to a gene: 8. Germline CDR1 and CDR2: SNHLY and FYNNEI. This CDR3 reads CASSDPGLAGVSEQFF. CDR3 sequence (DNA): TGTGCCAGCAGTGACCCCGGACTAGCGGGAGTCAGTGAGCAGTTCTTC.

This sequence joins TRBV10-3 and TRBJ2-5, with a weak D call TRBD2 (5 bases). From germline, CDR1 is ENHRY and CDR2 SYGVKD. The CDR3 loop spans 13 amino acids. V was cut by 6 bases and J by 2 bases, with 10 bases left in between. CDR3 nucleotide sequence: TGTGCCATCAGCCTAGCCCCTCAAGAGACCCAGTACTTC. This translates into CAISLAPQETQYF.

CDR3: CASSDRGRVDTQYF. CDR3 DNA sequence: TGTGCCAGCAGCGACAGGGGGCGTGTAGATACGCAGTATTTT. This chain links TRBV5-6 with TRBJ2-3; TRBD1 aligns across 10 bases. There are 14 residues in the CDR3. Looked up from germline, CDR1 is SGHDT and CDR2 is YYEEEE. J lost 5 bases, V lost 4 bases, and 4 bases had no gene match.

The chain has TRBV27 and TRBJ1-4, with 9 bases fitting TRBD1. The ends lost 2 bases at V and 17 bases at J; junction bases unmatched: 12. This CDR3 is 14 amino acids long. CDR1 and CDR2 from the germline V gene are MNHEY and SMNVEV (reference sequence). The CDR3 nucleotides are TGTGCCAGCAGTTTACTCCCGGGACAGGGTGTCGTTTTTTTT. Protein product: CASSLLPGQGVVFF. The full variable domain, with the rest looked up from reference TRBV27 and TRBJ1-4, is EAQVTQNPRYLITVTGKKLTVTCSQNMNHEYMSWYRQDPGLGLRQIYYSMNVEVTDKGDVPEGYKVSRKEKRNFPLILESPSPNQTSLYFCASSLLPGQGVVFFGSGTQLSVL.

The chain has TRBV6-5 and TRBJ1-2; D is possibly TRBD1 (6 bases). CDR3 length: 15 amino acids. Trimming removed 2 bases at V and 2 bases at J, with 12 bases between. Germline CDR1 MNHEY, CDR2 SVGAGI. CDR3: CASSYLGTSNYGYTF. In nucleotides, the CDR3 is TGTGCCAGCAGTTACCTCGGGACATCGAACTATGGCTACACCTTC.

The chain combines TRBV21-1 with TRBJ1-1; TRBD1 is the table's D call, not checked against the DNA. TRBV21-1 is listed as a pseudogene. CDR3 size: 13 residues. CDR3 in DNA: TGTGCCAGCGGGGGACAGTTGAACACTGAAGCTTTCTTT. Its protein product is CASGGQLNTEAFF.

This chain joins TRBV7-8 and TRBJ1-3, with D maybe TRBD1 (6 bases). CDR3 length equals 17 residues. The V and J ends lost 0 bases and 0 bases respectively, with 12 bases between them. CDR1 SGHVS and CDR2 FQNEAQ come from the germline V gene. The CDR3 nucleotides are TGTGCCAGCAGCTTAGCGTCGAGGGGGACCTCTGGAAACACCATATATTTT. Translating gives CASSLASRGTSGNTIYF.

This clone showed up just once. This chain links TRBV7-2 with TRBJ2-7, with D perhaps being TRBD1 or TRBD2 (6 bases each). There are 15 residues in the CDR3. The germline gives CDR1 SGHTA, CDR2 FQGNSA. Trimming took 2 bases from V and 4 from J, leaving 15 bases between them. In DNA, the CDR3 is TGTGCCAGCAGCTTATCTCCGGGGGCTGGGTACGAGCAGTACTTC. Protein sequence: CASSLSPGAGYEQYF.

The chain carries TRBV7-9 and TRBJ2-6; the D gene is possibly TRBD2 (6 bases). V was pared by 3 bases and J by 17 bases, with 14 bases between. Germline CDR1 SEHNR, CDR2 FQNEAQ (reference sequence). This CDR3 is 12 amino acids long. CDR3: CASSFPTGGLTF. CDR3 nucleotides: TGTGCCAGCAGCTTCCCTACCGGGGGTTTGACTTTC. The whole variable domain, filled in from reference TRBV7-9 and TRBJ2-6, reads DTGVSQNPRHKITKRGQNVTFRCDPISEHNRLYWYRQTLGQGPEFLTYFQNEAQLEKSRLLSDRFSAERPKGSFSTLEIQRTEQGDSAMYLCASSFPTGGLTFGAGSRLTVL.

The chain joins TRBV7-9 to TRBJ1-3; no clear D gene. The CDR3 is made up of 13 amino acids. Trimming left V 2 bases short and J 4 bases short, with 6 bases between. Germline V gene data show CDR1 as SEHNR and CDR2 as FQNEAQ (reference sequence). The CDR3 loop is CASSLWSGNTIYF. For the CDR3, the DNA is TGTGCCAGCAGCTTATGGAGCGGAAACACCATATATTTT. The whole variable domain, filled in from reference TRBV7-9 and TRBJ1-3, reads DTGVSQNPRHKITKRGQNVTFRCDPISEHNRLYWYRQTLGQGPEFLTYFQNEAQLEKSRLLSDRFSAERPKGSFSTLEIQRTEQGDSAMYLCASSLWSGNTIYFGEGSWLTVV.